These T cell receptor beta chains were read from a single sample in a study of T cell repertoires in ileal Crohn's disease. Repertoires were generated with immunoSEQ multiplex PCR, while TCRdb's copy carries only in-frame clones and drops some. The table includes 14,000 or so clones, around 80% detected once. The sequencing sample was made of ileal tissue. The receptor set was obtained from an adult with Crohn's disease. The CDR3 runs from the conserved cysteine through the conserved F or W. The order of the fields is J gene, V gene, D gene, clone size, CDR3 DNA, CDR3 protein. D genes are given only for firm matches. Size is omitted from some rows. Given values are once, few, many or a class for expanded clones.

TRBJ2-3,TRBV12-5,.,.,TGTGCTAGTGGTTTGGGGGACAGCACAGATACGCAGTATTTT,CASGLGDSTDTQYF
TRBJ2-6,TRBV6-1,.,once,TGTGCCAGCAGTGTAGCACAGGGTTCTGGGGCCAACGTCCTGACTTTC,CASSVAQGSGANVLTF
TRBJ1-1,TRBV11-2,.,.,TGTGCCAGCAGCTTAGAATTTGTAGGATACACTGAAGCTTTCTTT,CASSLEFVGYTEAFF
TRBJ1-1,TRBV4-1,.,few,TGCGCCAGCAGCCAGGGCCAGCTGGACGGGAACACTGAAGCTTTCTTT,CASSQGQLDGNTEAFF
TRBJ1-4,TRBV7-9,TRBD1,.,TGTGCCAGCAGCCAGGGGGCCGGTGGTGAAAAACTGTTTTTT,CASSQGAGGEKLFF
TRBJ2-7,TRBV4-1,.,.,TGCGCCAGCAGCCAAGTCCCGTGGGAGCAGTACTTC,CASSQVPWEQYF
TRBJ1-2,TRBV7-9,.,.,TGTGCCAGCAGCTTAGGGGGTACTAACTATGGCTACACCTTC,CASSLGGTNYGYTF
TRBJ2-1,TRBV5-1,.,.,TGCGCCAGCAGCCCTTTGGGTCCGGGGAACAATGAGCAGTTCTTC,CASSPLGPGNNEQFF
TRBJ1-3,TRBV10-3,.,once,TGTGCCAGCAGGTTAACGGAGCCCTCTGGAAACACCATATATTTT,CASRLTEPSGNTIYF
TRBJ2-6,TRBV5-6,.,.,TGTGCCAGCAGCTTGGTCGGAAGTAGGTCTGGGGCCAACGTCCTGACTTTC,CASSLVGSRSGANVLTF